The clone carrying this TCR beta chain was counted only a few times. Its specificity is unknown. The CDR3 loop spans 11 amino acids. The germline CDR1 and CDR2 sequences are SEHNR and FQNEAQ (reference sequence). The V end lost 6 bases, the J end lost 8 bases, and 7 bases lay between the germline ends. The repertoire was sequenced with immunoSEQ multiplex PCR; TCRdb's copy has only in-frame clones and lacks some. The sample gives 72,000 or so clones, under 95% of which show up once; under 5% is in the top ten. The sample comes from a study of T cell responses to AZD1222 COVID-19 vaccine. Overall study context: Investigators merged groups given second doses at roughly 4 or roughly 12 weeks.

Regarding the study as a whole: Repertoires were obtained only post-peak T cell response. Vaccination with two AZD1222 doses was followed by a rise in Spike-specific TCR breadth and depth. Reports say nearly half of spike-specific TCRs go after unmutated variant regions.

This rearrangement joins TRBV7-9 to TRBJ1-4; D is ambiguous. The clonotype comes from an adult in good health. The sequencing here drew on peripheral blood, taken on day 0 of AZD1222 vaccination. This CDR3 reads CASSSIEKLFF. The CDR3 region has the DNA TGTGCCAGCAGTTCCATCGAAAAACTGTTTTTT.